The rows below give T cell receptor beta chains drawn from one sample of a study of regulatory T cells in long-lasting Graves disease. In TCRdb, the multiplex PCR reads were re-called with MiXCR into one record per CDR3 protein. The sample lists 300,000 to 400,000 distinct CDR3 sequences, 15% to 20% occurring once. This sample was shared with a second study, whose subject was T cells in Graves' hyperthyroidism and ophthalmopathy.

The sequencing used peripheral blood mononuclear cells (PBMCs), collected at new diagnosis, from a patient treated with antithyroid drugs. The receptors shown here come from a man aged 40-49 years with Graves disease. Both conserved end residues are part of each CDR3. Each record gives: CDR3 protein, CDR3 DNA, D gene, clone size, J gene, V gene, CDR3 length. D genes are given only for firm matches. Clone size appears in some rows only: once, few, many, or a class for an expanded clone.

CDR3: CASSVGVSYNEQFF
DNA: TGTGCCAGCAGCGTAGGGGTCTCCTACAATGAGCAGTTCTTC
D: -
size: many
J: TRBJ2-1
V: TRBV9
length: 14

CDR3: CASSQVTDFGNTIYF
DNA: TGCGCCAGCAGCCAAGTGACAGATTTCGGAAACACCATATATTTT
D: -
size: -
J: TRBJ1-3
V: TRBV4-1
length: 15

CDR3: CATKGWNTDTQYF
DNA: TGTGCCACCAAGGGTTGGAACACAGATACGCAGTATTTT
D: -
size: -
J: TRBJ2-3
V: TRBV24-1
length: 13

CDR3: CAWSAWAVEYGYTF
DNA: TGTGCCTGGAGTGCCTGGGCGGTCGAGTATGGCTACACCTTC
D: -
size: -
J: TRBJ1-2
V: TRBV30
length: 14

CDR3: CASSPQGTPYEQYF
DNA: TGTGCCAGCAGCCCACAGGGGACCCCCTACGAGCAGTACTTC
D: TRBD1
size: many
J: TRBJ2-7
V: TRBV7-9
length: 14

CDR3: CASKEQGVAKNIQYF
DNA: TGTGCCAGCAAAGAACAGGGTGTGGCCAAAAACATTCAGTACTTC
D: -
size: many
J: TRBJ2-4
V: TRBV2
length: 15

CDR3: CASTNRGVGLGNQPQHF
DNA: TGTGCCAGCACTAACAGGGGGGTGGGATTGGGCAATCAGCCCCAGCATTTT
D: TRBD1
size: -
J: TRBJ1-5
V: TRBV28
length: 17

CDR3: CASSQGGGTDTQYF
DNA: TGCGCCAGCAGCCAAGGGGGAGGCACAGATACGCAGTATTTT
D: -
size: many
J: TRBJ2-3
V: TRBV4-3
length: 14

CDR3: CASSPRRGQDTGELFF
DNA: TGTGCCAGCTCACCAAGGAGGGGGCAGGACACCGGGGAGCTGTTTTTT
D: -
size: many
J: TRBJ2-2
V: TRBV18
length: 16

CDR3: CASSIQGLGNIQYF
DNA: TGTGCCAGTAGTATTCAAGGGTTGGGGAACATTCAGTACTTC
D: -
size: -
J: TRBJ2-4
V: TRBV19
length: 14

CDR3: CASSFVQSYEQYF
DNA: TGTGCCAGCAGTTTCGTCCAGTCTTACGAGCAGTACTTC
D: -
size: many
J: TRBJ2-7
V: TRBV28
length: 13

CDR3: CSAYGLAGGANVLTF
DNA: TGCAGTGCCTACGGACTAGCGGGGGGGGCCAACGTCCTGACTTTC
D: TRBD2
size: -
J: TRBJ2-6
V: TRBV20-1
length: 15

CDR3: CASSLTTGQGLETQYF
DNA: TGCGCCAGCAGCCTAACCACGGGACAGGGTTTAGAGACCCAGTACTTC
D: TRBD1
size: -
J: TRBJ2-5
V: TRBV4-1
length: 16

CDR3: CATSDPGLGAGELFF
DNA: TGTGCCACCAGTGACCCGGGGCTGGGGGCCGGGGAGCTGTTTTTT
D: -
size: -
J: TRBJ2-2
V: TRBV24-1
length: 15

CDR3: CASSLDPGHTGELFF
DNA: TGCGCCAGCAGCTTGGATCCGGGGCACACCGGGGAGCTGTTTTTT
D: -
size: -
J: TRBJ2-2
V: TRBV5-1
length: 15